This T cell receptor beta chain was sequenced for a study of human T cells and chemical hapten exposure. This CDR3 region has 15 residues. With 0 bases removed from V and 5 bases from J, the gap between germline ends came to 13 bases. Germline values: CDR1 MNHEY, CDR2 SVGAGI. MiXCR, run by TCRdb on the RACE reads, gives a single entry per CDR3 protein. The table lists roughly 120,000 distinct CDR3 sequences, approximately 14% of them singletons, with 0.92% in the top ten. This clonotype was found a few times. Time point meaning: patch test 1, 2 weeks after DPC sensitization. Regarding treatment: therapeutic diphenylcyclopropenone sensitization with weekly scalp DPC.

This TCR was recovered from a man aged 18 to 30 with alopecia areata. Some clones in this sample may be carry-over from other donors' samples. The V and J genes are TRBV6-5 and TRBJ2-5; D uncertain. Material: whole blood, obtained in connection with sensitization to the hapten diphenylcyclopropenone (DPC). The CDR3 region is CASSYSSSGLETQYF. As DNA, the CDR3 is TGTGCCAGCAGTTACTCGTCGTCTGGGCTGGAGACCCAGTACTTC.